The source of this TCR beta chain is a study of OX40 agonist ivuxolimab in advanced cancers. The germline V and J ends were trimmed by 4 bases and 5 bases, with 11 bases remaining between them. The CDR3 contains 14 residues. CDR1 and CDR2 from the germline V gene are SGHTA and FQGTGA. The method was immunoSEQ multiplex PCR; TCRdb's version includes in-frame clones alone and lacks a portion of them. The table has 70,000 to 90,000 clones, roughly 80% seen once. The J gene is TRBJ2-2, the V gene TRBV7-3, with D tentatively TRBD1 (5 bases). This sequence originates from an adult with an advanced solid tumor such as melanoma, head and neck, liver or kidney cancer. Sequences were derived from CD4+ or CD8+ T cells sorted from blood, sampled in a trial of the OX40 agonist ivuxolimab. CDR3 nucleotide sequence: TGTGCCAGCAGCTCCCAGCCAGGGACCGGGGAGCTGTTTTTT. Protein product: CASSSQPGTGELFF.